These 20 T cell receptor beta chains came from one sample sequenced in a study of beta chain features in type 1 diabetes. Expressed TCRB transcripts were sequenced, since all the RNA that had been isolated was reverse transcribed. Libraries were prepared by immunoSEQ multiplex PCR; TCRdb keeps only in-frame clonotypes and omits some of them. The data contain some 330,000 clones, roughly an eighth of them singletons. These receptors lack a known antigen. Findings and limits, study-wide: There was a moderate but significant shortening of TCRB CDR3s in all four CD4+ subsets of Type 1 diabetes patients.

The sequenced material came from naive CD4+ T cells from blood. Receptors originate from a woman aged 18-29 years with type 1 diabetes.

The sample holds a few counts of this clone. The chain carries TRBV4-3 and TRBJ2-3; D might be TRBD2 (6 bases). The CDR3 extends over 16 amino acids. CDR1 is LGHNA and CDR2 is YSLEER in the germline V gene. V gave up 0 bases and J gave up 0 bases, with 10 bases separating them. CDR3 in DNA: TGCGCCAGCAGCCAAGATTGGCGGGATAGCACAGATACGCAGTATTTT. The encoded protein is CASSQDWRDSTDTQYF.

This clone has just a few counts. This sequence joins TRBV29-1 and TRBJ2-2; maybe TRBD2 (6 bases). The CDR3 is 11 amino acids. The germline V gene has CDR1 SQVTM and CDR2 ANQGSEA. V was shortened by 4 bases and J by 7 bases, with 7 bases between the two germline ends. CDR3 loop: CSVVGGGELFF. For the CDR3, the DNA is TGCAGCGTTGTGGGAGGCGGGGAGCTGTTTTTT.

This clone was detected a few times. The rearrangement links TRBV5-1 to TRBJ2-1, with D uncertain. The length of the CDR3 is 16 residues. Germline assignment: CDR1 SGHRS and CDR2 YFSETQ. V dropped 5 bases and J dropped 0 bases, with 15 bases sitting between them. The CDR3 region has the DNA TGCGCCAGCAGACAGCAGGTTGCAAGCTCCTACAATGAGCAGTTCTTC. Translating it yields CASRQQVASSYNEQFF.

This clone was seen only a few times. The V and J genes are TRBV7-9 and TRBJ1-4, with 8 positions matching TRBD1. V lost 4 bases to trimming and J lost 7 bases; unmatched junction nucleotides: 11. This CDR3 has 16 residues. Germline V gene lookup returns CDR1 SEHNR and CDR2 FQNEAQ (reference sequence). CDR3 amino acids: CASSSNGGQGGEKLFF. In DNA form, the CDR3 reads TGTGCCAGCAGCTCCAATGGAGGACAGGGAGGTGAAAAACTGTTTTTT.

This chain links TRBV9 with TRBJ2-1; 9 bases align to TRBD2. With V trimmed by 3 bases and J by 8 bases, 15 bases remained unmatched. The CDR3 consists of 17 residues. Germline V gives CDR1 SGDLS, CDR2 YYNGEE. CDR3: CASSARLAVSADDEQFF. In DNA, the CDR3 is TGTGCCAGCAGCGCGAGACTAGCGGTGTCGGCGGACGATGAGCAGTTCTTC.

The chain recombines TRBV2 with TRBJ2-7; D unresolved. The V end lost 7 bases, the J end lost 2 bases, and 9 bases lay between the germline ends. The germline V gene encodes CDR1 SNHLY and CDR2 FYNNEI. The CDR3 extends over 12 amino acids. The CDR3 protein is CASNSNAYEQYF. CDR3 coding DNA: TGTGCCAGCAACAGTAACGCCTACGAGCAGTACTTC. Using reference TRBV2 and TRBJ2-7 for the parts outside the CDR3, the full variable domain is EPEVTQTPSHQVTQMGQEVILRCVPISNHLYFYWYRQILGQKVEFLVSFYNNEISEKSEIFDDQFSVERPDGSNFTLKIRSTKLEDSAMYFCASNSNAYEQYFGPGTRLTVT.

This clone was detected only a few times. This chain's CDR3 is CASTIASGWTDTQYF. Here the CDR3 DNA reads TGTGCCAGCACCATAGCGAGCGGATGGACAGATACGCAGTATTTT. The chain carries TRBV21-1 and TRBJ2-3; no check of the table's D call, TRBD2, against the DNA was made. TRBV21-1 is listed as a pseudogene. The CDR3 runs 15 residues.

The rearrangement joins TRBV29-1 to TRBJ1-1; D unclear. The CDR3 spans 13 residues. The germline V gene encodes CDR1 SQVTM and CDR2 ANQGSEA. Trimming removed 5 bases at V and 1 base at J, with 11 bases between. CDR3: CSVSLGGNTEAFF. For the CDR3, the DNA is TGCAGCGTTTCCCTCGGAGGGAACACTGAAGCTTTCTTT.

The chain carries TRBV27 and TRBJ2-5; D gene unclear. V was cut by 4 bases and J by 4 bases, with 10 bases left in between. This CDR3 has 13 amino acids. In germline, CDR1 is MNHEY, CDR2 SMNVEV (reference sequence). The CDR3 region has the DNA TGTGCCAGCAGTTCCCCGGGTACAGAGACCCAGTACTTC. As protein: CASSSPGTETQYF.

The V and J genes are TRBV28 and TRBJ1-2, with unresolved D. Germline V lookup: CDR1 MDHEN, CDR2 SYDVKM. V gave up 5 bases and J gave up 4 bases, with 11 bases separating them. The CDR3 covers 13 residues. The CDR3 DNA reads TGTGCCAGCAGTCCCGGGTCCTTCTATGGCTACACCTTC. Translation: CASSPGSFYGYTF.

Comment on this clone: The same CDR3 arises from other DNA sequences in this sample as well. The chain is built from TRBV18 and TRBJ2-5; D call uncertain. V was clipped by 3 bases and J by 0 bases, with 5 bases between them. The CDR3 is made up of 13 amino acids. The germline gives CDR1 KGHSH, CDR2 LQKENI. For the CDR3, the DNA is TGTGCCAGCTCACCTTCGTACCAAGAGACCCAGTACTTC. This gives the protein CASSPSYQETQYF.

This chain joins TRBV25-1 and TRBJ2-5, with TRBD2 as a possible D gene (7 bases). The CDR3 runs to 15 residues. V gave up 3 bases and J gave up 2 bases, with 13 bases separating them. The germline gives CDR1 MGHDK, CDR2 SYGVNS. The CDR3 bases are TGTGCCAGCAGTGAGCGAGGGGGGGGGCAAGAGACCCAGTACTTC. It encodes CASSERGGGQETQYF.

This chain links TRBV27 with TRBJ1-2, with a weak D call TRBD1 (5 bases). The CDR3 runs to 14 residues. Germline V lookup: CDR1 MNHEY, CDR2 SMNVEV (reference sequence). The V gene lost 5 bases and the J gene lost 4 bases, with 14 bases spanning the gap. The CDR3 DNA reads TGTGCCAGCAGTCCCCAGACAGAGACCTATGGCTACACCTTC. Its protein product is CASSPQTETYGYTF.

This clone appeared a few times. The rearrangement uses TRBV2 and TRBJ1-5; D is ambiguous. Germline V gives CDR1 SNHLY, CDR2 FYNNEI. This CDR3 region has 13 residues. Trimming took 8 bases from V and 6 from J, leaving 14 bases between them. CDR3 coding DNA: TGTGCCAGCTGGGGATTGGGAGGTCAGCCCCAGCATTTT. This encodes CASWGLGGQPQHF.

The chain is built from TRBV18 and TRBJ1-1, with D hard to call. The V end lost 2 bases, the J end lost 4 bases, and 8 bases lay between the germline ends. The CDR3 has 13 residues. In germline, CDR1 is KGHSH, CDR2 LQKENI. CDR3 DNA: TGTGCCAGCTCACCAATTACTGTCACTGAAGCTTTCTTT. Protein product: CASSPITVTEAFF.

This clone has more than one count but fewer than ten. The genes are TRBV7-9 and TRBJ2-7, with a possible D match to TRBD1 (6 bases). Germline-derived CDR1 and CDR2 are SEHNR and FQNEAQ (reference sequence). V lost 5 bases, J lost 3 bases, and 8 bases lay in between. The CDR3 is made up of 12 amino acids. The CDR3 sequence: CASSNRVYEQYF. In nucleotides, the CDR3 is TGTGCCAGCAGCAACAGGGTCTACGAGCAGTACTTC.

The J gene is TRBJ2-5, the V gene TRBV9, with 8 bases matching TRBD2. Germline CDR1 reads SGDLS; CDR2 reads YYNGEE. V shed 2 bases, J shed 3 bases, and the junction held 9 bases outside the gene matches. The CDR3 spans 16 residues. This CDR3 reads CASSVSGIAGKETQYF. CDR3 bases: TGTGCCAGCAGCGTCAGCGGAATAGCGGGAAAAGAGACCCAGTACTTC. The full variable domain, in which reference TRBV9 and TRBJ2-5 provide the parts outside the CDR3, is DSGVTQTPKHLITATGQRVTLRCSPRSGDLSVYWYQQSLDQGLQFLIQYYNGEERAKGNILERFSAQQFPDLHSELNLSSLELGDSALYFCASSVSGIAGKETQYFGPGTRLLVL.

The CDR3 DNA is TGTGCCAGCAGGAGAGGACAGGGAGAGTACGAGCAGTACTTC. It codes for CASRRGQGEYEQYF. The chain carries TRBV6-5 and TRBJ2-7, with 8 bases fitting TRBD1. The CDR3 is 14 amino acids. Germline V lookup: CDR1 MNHEY, CDR2 SVGAGI. V gave up 6 bases and J gave up 4 bases; unmatched junction bases: 8.

This clone was recorded a few times. The chain couples TRBV10-3 to TRBJ2-7, with 12 positions matching TRBD1. The CDR3 is made up of 15 amino acids. From germline, CDR1 is ENHRY and CDR2 SYGVKD. V shed 6 bases and J 7 bases; nucleotides not matched to a gene: 10. As DNA, the CDR3 is TGTGCCATCAGCTCCGGGACAGGGGGCTCGGGAGAGCAGTACTTC. This encodes CAISSGTGGSGEQYF.

This chain connects TRBV5-1 to TRBJ1-1; a weak D match, TRBD1 (6 bases). The CDR3 consists of 14 residues. The ends were cut back, 4 bases at V and 4 bases at J, with 14 bases in the middle. Germline-derived CDR1 and CDR2 are SGHRS and YFSETQ. The CDR3 is CASSLDRPGTEAFF. DNA for the CDR3: TGCGCCAGCAGCCTTGACAGGCCCGGCACTGAAGCTTTCTTT.